The rows below give T cell receptor beta chains drawn from one sample of a study of blood T cell repertoires in COVID-19. Profiled with immunoSEQ multiplex PCR; TCRdb holds only in-frame clones, not every one. The table has tens of thousands of clones, 87% seen once; the top ten hold roughly a fifth. Source material: peripheral blood. These receptors were obtained from a woman of 80 years or more with COVID-19, enrolled during active disease. Each CDR3 is given with its conserved first and last residue. D genes are given only for firm matches. Some rows mark clone size as missing; the rest say once, few, many or name a class of expanded clone.

D: .
J: TRBJ2-3
V: TRBV5-1
size: once
DNA: TGCGCCAGCAGCTTAGGGGGAATAGGCACAGATACGCAGTATTTT
CDR3: CASSLGGIGTDTQYF

D: .
J: TRBJ2-7
V: TRBV5-1
size: .
DNA: TGCGCCAGCAGCTTGGAATTTTCGGGAGCTAGCACCTACGAGCAGTACTTC
CDR3: CASSLEFSGASTYEQYF

D: TRBD1
J: TRBJ2-3
V: TRBV30
size: .
DNA: TGTGCCTGGAGTCACACAGGGGTAGGGCATACGCAGTATTTT
CDR3: CAWSHTGVGHTQYF

D: TRBD1
J: TRBJ2-4
V: TRBV7-2
size: .
DNA: TGTGCCAGCAGCTTAGCGTGGACAGGAGCCAAAAACATTCAGTACTTC
CDR3: CASSLAWTGAKNIQYF

D: TRBD1
J: TRBJ1-6
V: TRBV3-1/TRBV3-2
size: .
DNA: TGTGCCAGCAGCGGGGACAGCTATAATTCACCCCTCCACTTT
CDR3: CASSGDSYNSPLHF

D: TRBD1
J: TRBJ1-2
V: TRBV7-9
size: .
DNA: TGTGCCAGCAGCTCTTCGAGGGGGACAGGGGAGGATGGCTACACCTTC
CDR3: CASSSSRGTGEDGYTF

D: TRBD1
J: TRBJ1-5
V: TRBV2
size: .
DNA: TGTGCCAGCGGGTTAGGACAGGCATGGCCCCAGCATTTT
CDR3: CASGLGQAWPQHF

D: .
J: TRBJ1-5
V: TRBV21-1
size: once
DNA: TGTGCCACCCTAGGAAGGGGGCCACTTAGCAATCAGCCCCAGCATTTT
CDR3: CATLGRGPLSNQPQHF

D: TRBD1
J: TRBJ2-5
V: TRBV18
size: .
DNA: TGTGCCAGCTCACCTCAGACAGGGGTAGAGACCCAGTACTTC
CDR3: CASSPQTGVETQYF

D: .
J: TRBJ1-1
V: TRBV19
size: once
DNA: TGTGCCAGTAGCCAGCCCTCTGGGCGCATCACTGAAGCTTTCTTT
CDR3: CASSQPSGRITEAFF

D: .
J: TRBJ2-1
V: TRBV3-1/TRBV3-2
size: .
DNA: TGTGCCAGCAGCCTAGTTGGACAGAGCTACAATGAGCAGTTCTTC
CDR3: CASSLVGQSYNEQFF

D: .
J: TRBJ1-6
V: TRBV7-2
size: .
DNA: TGTGCCAGCAGCTTAGGCTCTCGGGTCAGCTCCTATAATTCACCCCTCCACTTT
CDR3: CASSLGSRVSSYNSPLHF

D: .
J: TRBJ2-7
V: TRBV7-9
size: .
DNA: TGTGCCAGCAGCTTAGATAGAGAGCAGTACTTC
CDR3: CASSLDREQYF

D: TRBD2
J: TRBJ2-5
V: TRBV5-1
size: .
DNA: TGCGCCAGCAGCTCTAACCCATCCTCACTAGCGGGGGTTGTAGAAGAGACCCAGTACTTC
CDR3: CASSSNPSSLAGVVEETQYF